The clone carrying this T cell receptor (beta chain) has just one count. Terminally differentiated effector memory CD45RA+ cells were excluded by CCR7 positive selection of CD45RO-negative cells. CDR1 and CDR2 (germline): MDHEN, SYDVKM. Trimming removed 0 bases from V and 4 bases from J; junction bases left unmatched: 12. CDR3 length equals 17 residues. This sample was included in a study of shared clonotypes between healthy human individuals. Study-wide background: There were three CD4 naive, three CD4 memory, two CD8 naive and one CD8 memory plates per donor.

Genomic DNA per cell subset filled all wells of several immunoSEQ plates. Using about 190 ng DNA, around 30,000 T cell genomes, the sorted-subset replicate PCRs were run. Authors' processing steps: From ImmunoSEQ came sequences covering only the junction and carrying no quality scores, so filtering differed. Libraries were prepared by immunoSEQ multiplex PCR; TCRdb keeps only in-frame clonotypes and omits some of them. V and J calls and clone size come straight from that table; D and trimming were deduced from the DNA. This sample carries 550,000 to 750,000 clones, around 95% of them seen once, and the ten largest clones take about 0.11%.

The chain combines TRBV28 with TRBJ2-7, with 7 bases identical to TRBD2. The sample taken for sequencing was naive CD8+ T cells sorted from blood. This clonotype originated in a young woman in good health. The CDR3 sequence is CASSLWVAGEREYEQYF. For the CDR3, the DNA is TGTGCCAGCAGTTTATGGGTGGCGGGGGAGAGGGAATACGAGCAGTACTTC.